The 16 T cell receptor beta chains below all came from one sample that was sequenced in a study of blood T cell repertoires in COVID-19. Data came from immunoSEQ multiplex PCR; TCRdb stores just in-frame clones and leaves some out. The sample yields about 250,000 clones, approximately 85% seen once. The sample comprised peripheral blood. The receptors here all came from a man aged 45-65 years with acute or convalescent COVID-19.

CDR3 in DNA: TGTGCCAGCAGCGTAGGCAGTCTGTACGCGAACACCGGGGAGCTGTTTTTT. Protein: CASSVGSLYANTGELFF. The chain carries TRBV9 and TRBJ2-2; D remains unclear. Trimming cost V 0 bases and J 0 bases, with 12 bases left between them. This CDR3 has 17 amino acids. Germline V gene data show CDR1 as SGDLS and CDR2 as YYNGEE.

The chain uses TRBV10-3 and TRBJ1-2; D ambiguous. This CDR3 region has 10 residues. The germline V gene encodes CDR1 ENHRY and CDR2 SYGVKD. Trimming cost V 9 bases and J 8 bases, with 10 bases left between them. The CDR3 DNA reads TGTGCCATGCGGGGAGGCGGCTACACCTTC. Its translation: CAMRGGGYTF.

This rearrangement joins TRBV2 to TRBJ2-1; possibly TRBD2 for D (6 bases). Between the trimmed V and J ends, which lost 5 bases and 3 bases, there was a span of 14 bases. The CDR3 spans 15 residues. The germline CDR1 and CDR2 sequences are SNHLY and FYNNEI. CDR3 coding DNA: TGTGCCAGCAGTATACCGGGACTCCTCTACAATGAGCAGTTCTTC. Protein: CASSIPGLLYNEQFF.

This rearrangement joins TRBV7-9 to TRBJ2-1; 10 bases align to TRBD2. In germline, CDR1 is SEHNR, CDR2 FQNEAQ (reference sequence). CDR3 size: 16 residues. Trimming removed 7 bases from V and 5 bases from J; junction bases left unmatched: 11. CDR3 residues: CASTEVRTSGHNEQFF. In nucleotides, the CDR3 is TGTGCCAGCACCGAAGTGCGGACTAGCGGCCACAATGAGCAGTTCTTC.

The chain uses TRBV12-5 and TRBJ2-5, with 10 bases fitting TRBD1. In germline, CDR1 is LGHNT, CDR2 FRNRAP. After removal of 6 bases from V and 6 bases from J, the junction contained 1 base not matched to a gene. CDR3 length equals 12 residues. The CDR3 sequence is CASGGQGKTQYF. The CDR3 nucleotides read TGTGCTAGTGGGGGACAGGGGAAGACCCAGTACTTC.

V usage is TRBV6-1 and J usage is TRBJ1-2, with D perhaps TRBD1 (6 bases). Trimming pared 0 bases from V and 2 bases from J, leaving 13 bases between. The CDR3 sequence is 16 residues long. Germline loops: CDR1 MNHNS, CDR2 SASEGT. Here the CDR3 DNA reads TGTGCCAGCAGTGAAGCGAACAGGGCAGGGAACTATGGCTACACCTTC. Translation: CASSEANRAGNYGYTF.

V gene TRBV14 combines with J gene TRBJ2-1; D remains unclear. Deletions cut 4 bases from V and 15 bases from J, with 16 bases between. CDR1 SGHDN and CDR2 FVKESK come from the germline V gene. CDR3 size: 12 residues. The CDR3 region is CASSPTEAPPFF. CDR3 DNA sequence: TGTGCCAGCAGCCCGACCGAGGCGCCCCCGTTCTTC.

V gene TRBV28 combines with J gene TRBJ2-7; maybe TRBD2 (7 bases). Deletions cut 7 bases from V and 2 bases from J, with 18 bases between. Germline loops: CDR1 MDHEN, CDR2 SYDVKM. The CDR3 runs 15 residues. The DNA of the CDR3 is TGTGCCAGCAAGGGGAGGGGGGACGGAACCTACGAGCAGTACTTC. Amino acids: CASKGRGDGTYEQYF.

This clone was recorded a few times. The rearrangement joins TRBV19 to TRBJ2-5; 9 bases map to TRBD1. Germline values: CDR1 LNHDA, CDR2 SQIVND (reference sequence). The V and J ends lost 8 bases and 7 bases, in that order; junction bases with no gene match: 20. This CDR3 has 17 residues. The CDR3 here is CASAKPLTGGLGGTQYF. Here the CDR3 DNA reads TGTGCCAGTGCTAAGCCGCTTACAGGGGGCCTTGGGGGGACCCAGTACTTC.

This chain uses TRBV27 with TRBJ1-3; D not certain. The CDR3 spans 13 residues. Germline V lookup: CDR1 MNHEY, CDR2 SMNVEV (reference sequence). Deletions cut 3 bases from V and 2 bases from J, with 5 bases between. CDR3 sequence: CASSLGAGNTIYF. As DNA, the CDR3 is TGTGCCAGCAGTTTGGGAGCTGGAAACACCATATATTTT.

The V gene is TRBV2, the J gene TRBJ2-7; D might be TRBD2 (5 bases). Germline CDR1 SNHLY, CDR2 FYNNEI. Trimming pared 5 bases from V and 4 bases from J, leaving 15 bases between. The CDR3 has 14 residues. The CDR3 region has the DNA TGTGCCAGCAGTTACGGGAATAGGGAATACGAGCAGTACTTC. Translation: CASSYGNREYEQYF.

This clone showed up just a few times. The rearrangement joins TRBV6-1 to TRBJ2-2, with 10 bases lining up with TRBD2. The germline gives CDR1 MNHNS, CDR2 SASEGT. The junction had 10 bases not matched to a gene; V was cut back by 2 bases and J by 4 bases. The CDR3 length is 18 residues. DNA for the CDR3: TGTGCCAGCAGTGAATCAGGAGCGGGGGGGCCGGGCACCGGGGAGCTGTTTTTT. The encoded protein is CASSESGAGGPGTGELFF.

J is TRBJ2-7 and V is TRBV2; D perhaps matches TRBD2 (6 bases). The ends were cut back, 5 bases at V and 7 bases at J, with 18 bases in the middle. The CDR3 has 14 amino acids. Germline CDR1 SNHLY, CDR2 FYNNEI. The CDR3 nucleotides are TGTGCCAGCAGTTCCCAGGGCGGGGTGGGAGAGCAGTACTTC. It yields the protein CASSSQGGVGEQYF.

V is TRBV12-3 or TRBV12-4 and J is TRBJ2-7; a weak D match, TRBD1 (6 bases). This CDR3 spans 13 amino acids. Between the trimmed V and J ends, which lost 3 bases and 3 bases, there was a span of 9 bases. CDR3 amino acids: CASSLGAFYEQYF. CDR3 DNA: TGTGCCAGCAGTTTGGGGGCGTTCTACGAGCAGTACTTC.

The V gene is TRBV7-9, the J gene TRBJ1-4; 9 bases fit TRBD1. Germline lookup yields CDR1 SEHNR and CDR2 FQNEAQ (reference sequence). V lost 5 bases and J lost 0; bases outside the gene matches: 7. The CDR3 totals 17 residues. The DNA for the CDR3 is TGTGCCAGCAGCCGCGACAGGGGGGCCGCAACTAATGAAAAACTGTTTTTT. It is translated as CASSRDRGAATNEKLFF.

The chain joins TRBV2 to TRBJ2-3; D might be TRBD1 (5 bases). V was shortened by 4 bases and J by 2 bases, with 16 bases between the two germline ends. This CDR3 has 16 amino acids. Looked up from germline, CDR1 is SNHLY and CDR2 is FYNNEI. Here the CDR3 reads CASSARAELNTDTQYF. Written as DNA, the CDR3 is TGTGCCAGCAGTGCCAGGGCCGAACTTAACACAGATACGCAGTATTTT.